This TCR beta chain emerged from a study of blood T cell repertoires in COVID-19. About the study: Nucleic acid was either cDNA or gDNA, and it came from T cells, B-cell-depleted T cells, or PBMCs.

This clone occurred a few times. Trimming cost V 5 bases and J 3 bases, with 9 bases left between them. The germline V gene has CDR1 SGHTA and CDR2 FQGTGA. The CDR3 covers 13 residues. The assay was immunoSEQ multiplex PCR, and TCRdb's table has in-frame clones only and misses some. The sample carries about 180,000 clones, about 83% recorded once. The TCR was taken from a woman aged 30 to 39 who had recovered from COVID-19. Sequences were obtained from PBMCs or T cells enriched from blood (not recorded which). V usage is TRBV7-3 and J usage is TRBJ2-3; D might be TRBD2 (6 bases). CDR3 sequence: CASSRLGTDTQYF. DNA for the CDR3: TGTGCCAGCAGCCGACTAGGGACAGATACGCAGTATTTT.